This T cell receptor beta chain was obtained from a study of T-cell memory formation after mild COVID-19. TCRdb redid the calling of the 5' RACE reads with MiXCR, one entry per CDR3 protein. The data contain under 40,000 distinct CDR3 sequences, 7.7% of them singletons. Germline lookup yields CDR1 SGHTA and CDR2 FQGNSA. V lost 5 bases to trimming and J lost 5 bases; unmatched junction nucleotides: 8. The CDR3 is 17 amino acids. This clonotype was seen a few times. The genes are TRBV7-2 and TRBJ2-5; 16 nucleotides agree with TRBD2. This receptor was identified in a man aged 18 to 35 who had mild COVID-19 (a few samples of this study predate the infection). Cell type and time point are not known. The sequenced material came from PBMCs or a T cell subset sorted from them (not recorded which). The CDR3 loop reads CASSPGTSGGAVETQYF. The DNA for the CDR3 is TGTGCCAGCAGCCCGGGGACTAGCGGGGGGGCGGTTGAGACCCAGTACTTC.